This paragraph reports one T cell receptor beta chain. Its antigen remains undetermined. One base away there is no much larger clone; base qualities are not given. Library preparation employed PCR. Sequencing was performed on an Illumina HiSeq 2500. TCR libraries were prepared with molecular barcoding, using unique molecular identifiers to normalize TCRbeta repertoire quantification. Using fastp trimming at Q25 and MiXCR clonotype assembly, TCRdb reanalyzed the public sequencing data and kept in-frame beta chains. CDR3 protein sequences are deduplicated, and each keeps its most common genes and DNA. This sample has 190,000 or so distinct CDR3 sequences in its table, and 6.3% of those were observed once. Roughly 4.7% of the sample is in the top ten clones. What this sample's treatment or condition label stands for: allogeneic hematopoietic cell transplantation with graft depleted of TCRalphabeta T cells and CD19 B cells. The children who served as transplant recipients had been given grafts of TCRalphabeta/CD19-depleted allogeneic hematopoietic cells.

Trimmed from V: 4 bases; trimmed from J: 3 bases; junction bases lacking a gene match: 10. Reading the germline V gene gives CDR1 SQVTM and CDR2 ANQGSEA. From cysteine to phenylalanine, the CDR3 is 15 amino acids long. The only DNA kept is the CDR3, 45 bases in frame from the first base. The source of the sample is a study of T-cell reconstitution after alpha-beta-depleted transplantation in children (dated by TCRdb to the mid-2010s). With respect to the entire study: Using TCR repertoire profiling, the study followed T-cell immune reconstitution in a quantitative way in children after TCRalphabeta/CD19-depleted allogeneic hematopoietic cell transplantation.

The full study reports these points: Over the following months the frequencies of hyperexpanded clones went down, and after one year T-cell counts and TCRbeta diversity were mostly credited to newly produced T cells. About two months after transplant, the apparently early recovery of alphabetaT-cell counts reportedly depended on just several hundred clones that had expanded rapidly and came from non-depleted graft cells. The high TCRbeta diversity at day 60 in some patients was ascribed to recipient T cells and intrathymic progenitors that had survived conditioning.

The chain is assembled from TRBV29-1 and TRBJ2-5, and 8 bases in between align with TRBD1. This TCR was sampled from a girl in the first two years of life with combined immunodeficiency, due to receive a stem cell transplant. This material consisted of PBMCs, taken before TCRalphabeta/CD19-depleted stem cell transplant. The DNA sequence is given as TGCAGCGTTGGTTTGGGGAACAGGGGGGAAGAGACCCAGTACTTC. This codes for CSVGLGNRGEETQYF.